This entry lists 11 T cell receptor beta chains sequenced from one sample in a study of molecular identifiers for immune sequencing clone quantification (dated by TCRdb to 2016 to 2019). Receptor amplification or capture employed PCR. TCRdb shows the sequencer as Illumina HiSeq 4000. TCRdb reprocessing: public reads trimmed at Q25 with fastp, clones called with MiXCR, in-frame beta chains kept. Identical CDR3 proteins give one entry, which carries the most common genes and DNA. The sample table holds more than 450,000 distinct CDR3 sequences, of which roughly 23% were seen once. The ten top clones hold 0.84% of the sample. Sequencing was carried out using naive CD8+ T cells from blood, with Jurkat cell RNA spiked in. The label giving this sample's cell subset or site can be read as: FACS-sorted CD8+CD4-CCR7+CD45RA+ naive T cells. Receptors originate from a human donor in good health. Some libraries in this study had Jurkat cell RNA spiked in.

DNA of the CDR3: TGCGCCAGCAGCCAAGCAGCTAGCGGGAGCGTGTACGAGCAGTACTTC. Encoded protein: CASSQAASGSVYEQYF. The V gene is TRBV4-3, the J gene TRBJ2-7, with 10 bases matching TRBD2. This CDR3 has 16 amino acids. Germline CDR1 and CDR2: LGHNA and YSLEER. V dropped 1 base and J dropped 4; count of bases not matched to a gene: 7.

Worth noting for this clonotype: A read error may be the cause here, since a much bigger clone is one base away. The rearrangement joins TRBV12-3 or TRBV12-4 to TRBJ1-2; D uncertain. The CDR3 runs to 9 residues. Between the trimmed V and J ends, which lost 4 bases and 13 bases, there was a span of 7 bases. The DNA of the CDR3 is TGTGCCAGCAGTTCCCCACTCACCTTC. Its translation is CASSSPLTF.

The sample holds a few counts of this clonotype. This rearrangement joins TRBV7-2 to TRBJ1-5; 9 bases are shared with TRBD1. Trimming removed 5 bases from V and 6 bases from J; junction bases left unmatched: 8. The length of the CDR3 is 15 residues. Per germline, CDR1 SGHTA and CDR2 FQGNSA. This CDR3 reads CASSRRTGVGQPQHF. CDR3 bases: TGTGCCAGCAGCAGACGGACAGGGGTCGGTCAGCCCCAGCATTTT.

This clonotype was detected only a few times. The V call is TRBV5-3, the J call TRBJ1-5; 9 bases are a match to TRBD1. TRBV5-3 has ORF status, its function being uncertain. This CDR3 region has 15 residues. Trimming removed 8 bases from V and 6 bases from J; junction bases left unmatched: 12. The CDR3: CASGRQGDESQPQHF. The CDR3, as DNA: TGTGCCAGCGGGCGACAGGGGGATGAATCTCAGCCCCAGCATTTT.

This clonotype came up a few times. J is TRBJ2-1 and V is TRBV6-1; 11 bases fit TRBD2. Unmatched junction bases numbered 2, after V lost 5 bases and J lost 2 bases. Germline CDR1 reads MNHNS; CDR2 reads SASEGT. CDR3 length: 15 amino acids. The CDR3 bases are TGTGCCAGCAGTCGACTAGCGGGACCCTACAATGAGCAGTTCTTC. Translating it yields CASSRLAGPYNEQFF.

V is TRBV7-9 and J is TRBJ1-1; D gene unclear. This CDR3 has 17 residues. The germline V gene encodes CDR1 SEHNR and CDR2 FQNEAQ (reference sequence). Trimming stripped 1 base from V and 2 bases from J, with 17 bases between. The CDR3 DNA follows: TGTGCCAGCAGCTTAGTCTTCTCCGCGTACGGAAACACTGAAGCTTTCTTT. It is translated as CASSLVFSAYGNTEAFF.

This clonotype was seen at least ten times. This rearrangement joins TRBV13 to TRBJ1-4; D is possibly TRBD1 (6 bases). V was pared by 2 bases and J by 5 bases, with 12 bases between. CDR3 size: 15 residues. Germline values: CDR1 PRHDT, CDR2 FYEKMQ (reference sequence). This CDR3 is CASSLRGQLNEKLFF. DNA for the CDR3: TGTGCCAGCAGCTTAAGGGGACAACTAAATGAAAAACTGTTTTTT.

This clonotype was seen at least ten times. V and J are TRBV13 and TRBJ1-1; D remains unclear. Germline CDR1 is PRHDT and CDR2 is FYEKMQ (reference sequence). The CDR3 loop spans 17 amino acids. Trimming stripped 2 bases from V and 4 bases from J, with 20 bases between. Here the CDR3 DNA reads TGTGCCAGCAGCTTAAGTGGCAGGCCGGTTTGGGTCACTGAAGCTTTCTTT. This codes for CASSLSGRPVWVTEAFF.

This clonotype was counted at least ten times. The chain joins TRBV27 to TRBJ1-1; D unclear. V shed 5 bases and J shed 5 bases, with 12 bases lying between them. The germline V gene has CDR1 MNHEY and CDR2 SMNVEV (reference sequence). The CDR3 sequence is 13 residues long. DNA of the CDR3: TGTGCCAGCAGTACAGTGGAAAAAACTGAAGCTTTCTTT. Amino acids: CASSTVEKTEAFF.

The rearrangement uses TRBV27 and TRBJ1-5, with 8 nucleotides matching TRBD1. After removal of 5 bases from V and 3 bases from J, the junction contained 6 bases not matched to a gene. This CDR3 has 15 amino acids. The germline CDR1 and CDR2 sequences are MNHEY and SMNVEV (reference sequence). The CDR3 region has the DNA TGTGCCAGCAGTCACGGACAGGGCCTCAATCAGCCCCAGCATTTT. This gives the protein CASSHGQGLNQPQHF.

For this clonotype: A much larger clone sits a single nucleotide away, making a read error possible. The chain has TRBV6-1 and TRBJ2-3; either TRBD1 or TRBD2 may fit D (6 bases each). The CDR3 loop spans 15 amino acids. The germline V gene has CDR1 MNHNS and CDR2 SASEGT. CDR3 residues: CVSSEYEGGSDTQYF. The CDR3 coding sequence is TGTGTCAGCAGTGAATATGAGGGGGGATCAGATACGCAGTATTTT.